The clone carrying this T cell receptor beta chain turned up a few times. Compared with germline, one end of the junction differs, possibly owing to a read error. This sample was included in a study of identical twins. This CDR3 has 13 residues. The germline gives CDR1 SGHRS, CDR2 YFSETQ. TCRdb reprocessed the 5' RACE reads via MiXCR and lists one record per CDR3 protein. The repertoire has 400,000 to 550,000 distinct CDR3 sequences, 22% of them found once; the top ten carry about 0.91%. This sample was also put to use in a study of T cells expressing NK-cell markers.

The receptor was derived from a woman aged 18-30 years in good health. The chain couples TRBV5-1 to TRBJ2-7; the D is unclear. The sample was CD4+ T cells sorted from blood. This chain's CDR3 is CASSPDAALRSFF. The CDR3 coding sequence is TGCGCCAGCAGCCCGGATGCCGCCCTTAGAAGTTTCTTC.